This T cell receptor beta chain came from a study of CD8 T cells in ankylosing spondylitis (dated 2017 in TCRdb). With regard to the full study: The study profiled T cell receptor beta repertoires in healthy donors and ankylosing spondylitis patients to find disease-linked TCR variants. The full study cohort comprised around 25 ankylosing spondylitis patients and some 110 healthy donors. Peripheral blood samples were taken, and synovial fluid was additionally collected from ankylosing spondylitis patients. Overall study outcomes, separate from this receptor: A CD8+ phenotype was shown by the disease-linked clones, which were found at relatively low frequencies in peripheral blood. Blood from ankylosing spondylitis patients appeared to be characterized by a TCR beta motif made up of about 8 highly homologous amino acid variants. The disease-linked clones were reported to be significantly enriched in matched synovial fluid samples from ankylosing spondylitis patients. Some motif variants had previously been reported in the synovial fluid and blood of reactive arthritis patients, which suggests shared mechanisms of disease initiation.

This clonotype has a handful of counts. Its recognized antigen is unknown. No base quality information exists; no much larger clone differs at one position. Sequencing took place on an Illumina HiSeq 2500. Quantitative 5'-RACE with molecular barcodes was used to prepare TCR beta libraries. On the authors' methods: A new computational method based on a probabilistic model of VDJ rearrangement was used to identify disease-linked TCR variants. Clones were called with MiXCR by TCRdb after fastp trimmed the public reads at Q25, and only in-frame beta chains were retained. Entries that share a CDR3 protein sequence are merged under the most common genes and DNA. TCRdb, not the original authors, processed these V and J calls. The sample yields roughly 350,000 distinct CDR3 sequences; 8% were counted once. About 14% of the sample goes to the ten largest clones. Material for sequencing was blood, either unsorted or a sorted T cell fraction (not recorded which). The clonotype originates from a male donor with ankylosing spondylitis.

At the DNA level, the sequence is TGCGCCAGCAGCTTGGAGGAGGGCGCGAACTATGGCTACACCTTC. The translation is CASSLEEGANYGYTF. The chain is assembled from TRBV5-1 and TRBJ1-2, with the identity of the D gene unclear. V is reduced by 0 bases and J by 2 bases, leaving a spacing of 11 bases between them. The CDR3 spans 15 residues, from the cysteine through the phenylalanine. Only the CDR3 region is kept as DNA, spanning 45 bases read in frame from base 1. The germline V gene sets CDR1 to SGHRS and CDR2 to YFSETQ.